There are a few counts of the clone carrying this T cell receptor beta chain. Germline is not matched at one junction end, which may reflect a read error. The entry originates in a study of cytomegalovirus exposure and HLA in healthy donors. 60 Vbeta and 13 Jbeta primers were used in PCR. This table comes from immunoSEQ multiplex PCR, and its TCRdb copy is limited to in-frame clones, with some not included. Of 150,000 or so clones listed, 81% are singletons. CDR3 length equals 14 residues. Germline assignment: CDR1 GTSNPN and CDR2 SVGIG (reference sequence). Sequencing was done on a sample of PBMCs. The TCR sequence derives from a man in his fifties or sixties in good health and CMV-seropositive. This chain joins TRBV30 and TRBJ1-5; weak D call: TRBD1 (6 bases). The DNA of the CDR3 is TGTGCCTGGAATATGCAGGGGCTCTATCAGCTCCAGCATTTT. This codes for CAWNMQGLYQLQHF. The full variable domain, in which reference TRBV30 and TRBJ1-5 provide the parts outside the CDR3, is SQTIHQWPATLVQPVGSPLSLECTVEGTSNPNLYWYRQAAGRGLQLLFYSVGIGQISSEVPQNLSASRPQDRQFILSSKKLLLSDSGFYLCAWNMQGLYQLQHFGDGTRLSIL.